Listed below are T cell receptor beta chains from one sample, sequenced in a study of T-cell memory formation after mild COVID-19. A single record per CDR3 protein comes from TCRdb applying MiXCR to the 5' RACE reads. The data show 150,000 to 200,000 distinct CDR3 sequences, with 14% seen just once and roughly 13% held by the top ten. Sequenced input: PBMCs or a T cell subset sorted from them (not recorded which). The receptors stem from an adult woman who had mild COVID-19 (a few samples of this study predate the infection). Cell type and time point are not known. CDR3s include the opening cysteine and the closing phenylalanine or tryptophan. Each record gives: J gene, CDR3 length, clone size, V gene, D gene, CDR3 DNA, CDR3 protein. A D gene is named only where the DNA matches it firmly. Clone size appears in some rows only: once, few, many, or a class for an expanded clone.

j_gene: TRBJ2-1
len: 17
abundance: NA
v_gene: TRBV4-3
d_gene: NA
CDR3nt: TGCGCCAGCAGCCAAGATCACCGCGGGAATACCTACAATGAGCAGTTCTTC
CDR3aa: CASSQDHRGNTYNEQFF

j_gene: TRBJ2-1
len: 16
abundance: few
v_gene: TRBV10-3
d_gene: TRBD2
CDR3nt: TGTGCCATCAGGGAGGGACTAGCGGGAGTCTTTAATGAGCAGTTCTTC
CDR3aa: CAIREGLAGVFNEQFF

j_gene: TRBJ2-1
len: 16
abundance: few
v_gene: TRBV15
d_gene: TRBD2
CDR3nt: TGTGCCACCAGCAGAGTAGGACTAGCGGGAGACAATGAGCAGTTCTTC
CDR3aa: CATSRVGLAGDNEQFF

j_gene: TRBJ2-1
len: 11
abundance: few
v_gene: TRBV29-1
d_gene: NA
CDR3nt: TGCAGCGTTGATAGGGGTACTGAGCAGTTCTTC
CDR3aa: CSVDRGTEQFF

j_gene: TRBJ1-2
len: 16
abundance: few
v_gene: TRBV4-1
d_gene: NA
CDR3nt: TGCGCCAGCAGCCAAGCTCCAGGACAGCCCCCCTATGGCTACACCTTC
CDR3aa: CASSQAPGQPPYGYTF

j_gene: TRBJ2-1
len: 16
abundance: few
v_gene: TRBV18
d_gene: TRBD2
CDR3nt: TGTGCCAGCTCAATGGCCGGGACTAGGGCCTATAATGAGCAGTTCTTC
CDR3aa: CASSMAGTRAYNEQFF

j_gene: TRBJ2-7
len: 16
abundance: NA
v_gene: TRBV7-9
d_gene: NA
CDR3nt: TGTGCCAGCAGCAGCTCCCGGGACACAACTTCCTACGAGCAGTACTTC
CDR3aa: CASSSSRDTTSYEQYF

j_gene: TRBJ2-5
len: 15
abundance: NA
v_gene: TRBV27
d_gene: TRBD2
CDR3nt: TGTGCCAGCAGTTTCGGGGGGGGGGCTTCGGAGACCCAGTACTTC
CDR3aa: CASSFGGGASETQYF

j_gene: TRBJ2-1
len: 19
abundance: NA
v_gene: TRBV24-1
d_gene: TRBD2
CDR3nt: TGTGCCACCAGTGACCCAACCTCCTCTGTAGCGGGGGTCAGAAATGAGCAGTTCTTC
CDR3aa: CATSDPTSSVAGVRNEQFF

j_gene: TRBJ2-5
len: 15
abundance: NA
v_gene: TRBV7-8
d_gene: TRBD1
CDR3nt: TGTGCCAGCAGCCCGCCGCGGACAGGCGGCGAGACCCAGTACTTC
CDR3aa: CASSPPRTGGETQYF

j_gene: TRBJ2-7
len: 17
abundance: many
v_gene: TRBV3-1
d_gene: TRBD2
CDR3nt: TGTGCCAGCAGCCAACTACTGACTAGCGGATCCTCCTACGAGCAGTACTTC
CDR3aa: CASSQLLTSGSSYEQYF

j_gene: TRBJ2-1
len: 13
abundance: NA
v_gene: TRBV18
d_gene: NA
CDR3nt: TGTGCCAGCTCACCGCGACAGGAAAATGAGCAGTTCTTC
CDR3aa: CASSPRQENEQFF

j_gene: TRBJ1-4
len: 12
abundance: NA
v_gene: TRBV14
d_gene: NA
CDR3nt: TGTGCCAGCAGCCAAGGAAGGGGGAAACTGTTTTTT
CDR3aa: CASSQGRGKLFF

j_gene: TRBJ1-2
len: 16
abundance: NA
v_gene: TRBV9
d_gene: TRBD1
CDR3nt: TGTGCCAGCAGCGTACCCATTGGGACAGGGAGCTATGGCTACACCTTC
CDR3aa: CASSVPIGTGSYGYTF

j_gene: TRBJ2-1
len: 15
abundance: few
v_gene: TRBV3-1
d_gene: TRBD2
CDR3nt: TGTGCCAGCAGCCAAGATCCGGGACTAGGGTATGAGCAGTTCTTC
CDR3aa: CASSQDPGLGYEQFF

j_gene: TRBJ2-2
len: 16
abundance: once
v_gene: TRBV6-1
d_gene: TRBD1
CDR3nt: TGTGCCAGCAGGACGGGACAGGGGGCGAAAACCGGGGAGCTGTTTTTT
CDR3aa: CASRTGQGAKTGELFF

j_gene: TRBJ2-5
len: 15
abundance: NA
v_gene: TRBV20-1
d_gene: TRBD1
CDR3nt: TGCAGTGCTCTTCGACAGGGCACCTCCCAAGAGACCCAGTACTTC
CDR3aa: CSALRQGTSQETQYF

j_gene: TRBJ2-5
len: 17
abundance: few
v_gene: TRBV13
d_gene: NA
CDR3nt: TGTGCCAGCAGCGTTAAGGGCGACCTAAAGACAAAAGAGACCCAGTACTTC
CDR3aa: CASSVKGDLKTKETQYF

j_gene: TRBJ2-7
len: 16
abundance: few
v_gene: TRBV5-1
d_gene: TRBD2
CDR3nt: TGCGCCAGCAGCTTGTTCATGGCGGGGGGCGACTACGAGCAGTACTTC
CDR3aa: CASSLFMAGGDYEQYF

j_gene: TRBJ1-4
len: 16
abundance: NA
v_gene: TRBV3-1
d_gene: NA
CDR3nt: TGTGCCAGCAGCCAACGGGGTGCGGGGAAGGGTGAAAAACTGTTTTTT
CDR3aa: CASSQRGAGKGEKLFF

j_gene: TRBJ2-7
len: 17
abundance: NA
v_gene: TRBV4-3
d_gene: NA
CDR3nt: TGCGCCAGCAGCCAAGATTCACAGGGCCCTAGCTCCTACGAGCAGTACTTC
CDR3aa: CASSQDSQGPSSYEQYF

j_gene: TRBJ2-2
len: 15
abundance: few
v_gene: TRBV18
d_gene: NA
CDR3nt: TGTGCCAGCTCTCAAACGCCGGCGAGCACCGGGGAGCTGTTTTTT
CDR3aa: CASSQTPASTGELFF

j_gene: TRBJ2-5
len: 19
abundance: NA
v_gene: TRBV7-2
d_gene: TRBD2
CDR3nt: TGTGCCAGCAGCGCTCCGGGAAGAATGGTGCGACTAGCGGGAGAGACCCAGTACTTC
CDR3aa: CASSAPGRMVRLAGETQYF

j_gene: TRBJ2-1
len: 13
abundance: NA
v_gene: TRBV20-1
d_gene: NA
CDR3nt: TGCAGTGCCCGACTCGCCTTGAGGAATGAGCAGTTCTTC
CDR3aa: CSARLALRNEQFF

j_gene: TRBJ2-3
len: 15
abundance: NA
v_gene: TRBV12-3/TRBV12-4
d_gene: NA
CDR3nt: TGTGCCAGCAGTTTGGCCGACAGGTACACAGATACGCAGTATTTT
CDR3aa: CASSLADRYTDTQYF

j_gene: TRBJ1-5
len: 15
abundance: NA
v_gene: TRBV2
d_gene: TRBD1
CDR3nt: TGTGCCAGCAGCTTCGGACAGGGGAGGGGTCAGCCCCAGCATTTT
CDR3aa: CASSFGQGRGQPQHF

j_gene: TRBJ2-5
len: 14
abundance: few
v_gene: TRBV9
d_gene: TRBD2
CDR3nt: TGTGCCAGCAGCCCGGGAGGTAGTCAAGAGACCCAGTACTTC
CDR3aa: CASSPGGSQETQYF

j_gene: TRBJ2-1
len: 17
abundance: few
v_gene: TRBV6-4
d_gene: NA
CDR3nt: TGTGCCAGCAGTGCGCCCCCCCGGGGGAGCTCCTACAATGAGCAGTTCTTC
CDR3aa: CASSAPPRGSSYNEQFF

j_gene: TRBJ2-1
len: 15
abundance: NA
v_gene: TRBV4-2
d_gene: TRBD2
CDR3nt: TGTGCCAGCAGGCCGACTAGCGGGGACTACAATGAGCAGTTCTTC
CDR3aa: CASRPTSGDYNEQFF

j_gene: TRBJ1-1
len: 16
abundance: NA
v_gene: TRBV15
d_gene: TRBD1
CDR3nt: TGTGCCACCAGCAGAGATGGGACAGGGGTGGGCACTGAAGCTTTCTTT
CDR3aa: CATSRDGTGVGTEAFF

j_gene: TRBJ1-2
len: 14
abundance: NA
v_gene: TRBV7-9
d_gene: NA
CDR3nt: TGTGCCAGCAGCCACGACAGGTTTAACTATGGCTACACCTTC
CDR3aa: CASSHDRFNYGYTF

j_gene: TRBJ1-1
len: 16
abundance: NA
v_gene: TRBV5-1
d_gene: NA
CDR3nt: TGCGCCAGCAGCTTGCTTCCGCCAGGGACCAACACTGAAGCTTTCTTT
CDR3aa: CASSLLPPGTNTEAFF

j_gene: TRBJ2-7
len: 17
abundance: NA
v_gene: TRBV20-1
d_gene: TRBD2
CDR3nt: TGCAGTGCTAGAGATCCCGGACTAGCGGGTGACCTTTACGAGCAGTACTTC
CDR3aa: CSARDPGLAGDLYEQYF

j_gene: TRBJ2-2
len: 15
abundance: few
v_gene: TRBV7-8
d_gene: NA
CDR3nt: TGTGCCAGCAGCTTAGCGCGGGCGGGCACCGGGGAGCTGTTTTTT
CDR3aa: CASSLARAGTGELFF

j_gene: TRBJ2-7
len: 13
abundance: NA
v_gene: TRBV7-2
d_gene: NA
CDR3nt: TGTGCCAGCAGCTTACGGACCGAGCACGAGCAGTACTTC
CDR3aa: CASSLRTEHEQYF

j_gene: TRBJ2-3
len: 13
abundance: NA
v_gene: TRBV5-1
d_gene: NA
CDR3nt: TGCGCCAGCAGCTCCTACCTCGGGGATACGCAGTATTTT
CDR3aa: CASSSYLGDTQYF

j_gene: TRBJ2-7
len: 15
abundance: NA
v_gene: TRBV5-1
d_gene: TRBD1
CDR3nt: TGCGCCAGCAGCCCGCAGCCGGGACAGAGGTACGAGCAGTACTTC
CDR3aa: CASSPQPGQRYEQYF